Sequencing of this T cell receptor beta chain was carried out in a study of T cells in Graves' hyperthyroidism and ophthalmopathy. A note on this clonotype: This may be a read error: a much more frequent sequence differs by one nucleotide.

Template material for amplifying TCR beta CDR3 regions consisted of RNA transcripts. With the HTBI primer set, the TCR CDR3 went through a first round of RT-PCR. TCRdb itself ran the multiplex PCR reads through MiXCR, one entry per CDR3 protein. Among over 700,000 distinct CDR3 sequences listed, 35% were seen once. Germline lookup yields CDR1 SNHLY and CDR2 FYNNEI. This CDR3 is built from 16 residues. The gene calls are TRBV2 and TRBJ1-1; TRBD1 might be the D (6 bases). Sequenced: blood. The origin of this receptor is a woman aged 40 to 49 with Graves' hyperthyroidism. Here the CDR3 reads CASTTGSRNHHTKAFF. As DNA, the CDR3 is TGTGCCAGCACTACAGGGTCGAGGAATCACCACACTAAAGCTTTCTTT. The full variable domain, in which reference TRBV2 and TRBJ1-1 provide the parts outside the CDR3, is EPEVTQTPSHQVTQMGQEVILRCVPISNHLYFYWYRQILGQKVEFLVSFYNNEISEKSEIFDDQFSVERPDGSNFTLKIRSTKLEDSAMYFCASTTGSRNHHTKAFFGQGTRLTVV.